The clone carrying this T cell receptor beta chain was found many times. No antigen is known for it. The data belong to a study of molecular identifiers for immune sequencing clone quantification. General study points: Identical barcode-sharing TCR molecules could lead to underestimated sizes for highly expanded clones.

Germline V gene sequence: CDR1 SEHNR, CDR2 FQNEAQ (reference sequence). Germline trimming cut 4 bases from V and 6 bases from J; bases unmatched to any gene: 4. The CDR3 sequence is 13 residues long. TCRdb re-called the PCR reads with MiXCR, one entry per CDR3 protein. The sample lists a few hundred thousand distinct CDR3 sequences; about 22% were seen once. Libraries used about 20,000 to 1,100,000 sorted naive CD8 T cells and 10%, 30% or 50% RNA input. Sorting selected naive CD8 T cells with a CD8+CD4-CCR7+CD45RA+ phenotype. The TCR comes from a human donor in good health. Some libraries in this study had Jurkat cell RNA spiked in. The rearrangement joins TRBV7-9 to TRBJ2-7, with 9 bases identical to TRBD2. The sequenced sample consisted of naive CD8+ T cells from blood, with Jurkat cell RNA spiked in. Subset here: FACS-sorted CD8+CD4-CCR7+CD45RA+ naive T cells. DNA of the CDR3: TGTGCCAGCAGCTCCCGACTAGCGGTCGAGCAGTACTTC. Protein product: CASSSRLAVEQYF.